One and the same sample provided the 14 T cell receptor beta chains below, sequenced in a study of cytomegalovirus exposure and HLA in healthy donors. Primers included in the PCR were 60 Vbeta and 13 Jbeta primers. Libraries were prepared by immunoSEQ multiplex PCR; TCRdb keeps only in-frame clonotypes and omits some of them. The sample yields about 150,000 clones, roughly 80% seen once. The specimen was PBMCs. The receptors shown here come from a woman aged 40 to 49 in good health and CMV-seronegative.

This chain joins TRBV2 and TRBJ1-1; no reliable D call. This CDR3 has 15 residues. Trimming left V 1 base short and J 2 bases short, with 11 bases between. Germline V gene data show CDR1 as SNHLY and CDR2 as FYNNEI. The CDR3, as DNA: TGTGCCAGCAGTGAAGTTACGAAGCTTAACACTGAAGCTTTCTTT. Its protein is CASSEVTKLNTEAFF.

This clone was observed a few times. The chain recombines TRBV5-1 with TRBJ2-7; a weak D match, TRBD1 (6 bases). In germline, CDR1 is SGHRS, CDR2 YFSETQ. The CDR3 totals 14 residues. Trimming took off 2 bases at V and 1 base at J, with 10 bases between the two ends. The CDR3 DNA reads TGCGCCAGCAGCTTCGAGGGGGTGTCCTACGAGCAGTACTTC. The encoded protein is CASSFEGVSYEQYF. Drawing the rest from reference TRBV5-1 and TRBJ2-7, the complete variable domain is KAGVTQTPRYLIKTRGQQVTLSCSPISGHRSVSWYQQTPGQGLQFLFEYFSETQRNKGNFPGRFSGRQFSNSRSEMNVSTLELGDSALYLCASSFEGVSYEQYFGPGTRLTVT.

This chain links TRBV4-2 with TRBJ2-2, with 7 bases matching TRBD1. The CDR3 loop spans 17 amino acids. V gave up 2 bases and J gave up 2 bases; unmatched junction bases: 8. The germline V gene has CDR1 LGHNA and CDR2 YNFKEQ. The CDR3 nucleotides are TGTGCCAGCAGCCAAACGCGAGACAGGGACAACACCGGGGAGCTGTTTTTT. Translation gives CASSQTRDRDNTGELFF.

The V call is TRBV5-1, the J call TRBJ2-5, with 8 bases identical to TRBD1. V gave up 5 bases and J gave up 4 bases; unmatched junction bases: 4. CDR1 SGHRS and CDR2 YFSETQ come from the germline V gene. The CDR3 has 13 residues. CDR3 amino acids: CASSGDRGETQYF. The CDR3 DNA reads as TGCGCCAGCAGTGGTGACAGGGGAGAGACCCAGTACTTC.

This sequence joins TRBV5-6 and TRBJ2-2, with 9 bases aligning to TRBD2. The J segment lost 4 bases and the V segment lost 0 bases, leaving 7 bases of the junction unmatched. Germline CDR1 SGHDT, CDR2 YYEEEE. This CDR3 is 17 amino acids long. The CDR3 bases are TGTGCCAGCAGCTTGGGGATGCTAGCGGGGTTCACCGGGGAGCTGTTTTTT. Protein sequence: CASSLGMLAGFTGELFF.

V gene TRBV6-5 combines with J gene TRBJ2-1; 14 bases align to TRBD2. Germline V lookup: CDR1 MNHEY, CDR2 SVGAGI. The CDR3 consists of 16 residues. J gave up 9 bases and V 0 bases, and 4 bases lay outside the gene matches. CDR3 in amino acids: CASSYSPTSGRVEQFF. CDR3 sequence (DNA): TGTGCCAGCAGTTACTCGCCGACTAGCGGGAGGGTTGAGCAGTTCTTC.

The chain is built from TRBV5-6 and TRBJ2-7; D might be TRBD2 (7 bases). The CDR3 extends over 14 amino acids. Germline CDR1 reads SGHDT; CDR2 reads YYEEEE. Deletions cut 0 bases from V and 4 bases from J, with 11 bases between. In DNA, the CDR3 is TGTGCCAGCAGCTTGGCGGGGGGCCGTTACGAGCAGTACTTC. This encodes CASSLAGGRYEQYF.

The chain carries TRBV4-1 and TRBJ2-1; tentatively, D is TRBD2 (6 bases). V lost 2 bases, J lost 7 bases, and 27 bases lay in between. Per the germline V gene, CDR1 is MGHRA and CDR2 is YSYEKL. There are 19 residues in the CDR3. The CDR3 coding sequence is TGCGCCAGCAGCCAAAGCCGGGACTCCCTATTAATTGGGAAGAATGAGCAGTTCTTC. Protein: CASSQSRDSLLIGKNEQFF.

This chain joins TRBV10-3 and TRBJ2-3; 9 nucleotides match TRBD2. CDR1 is ENHRY and CDR2 is SYGVKD in the germline V gene. The CDR3 loop spans 15 amino acids. The V segment lost 4 bases and the J segment 1 base; nucleotides outside the gene matches: 3. CDR3: CAISGGGGGTDTQYF. CDR3 in DNA: TGTGCCATCAGTGGGGGCGGGGGGGGCACAGATACGCAGTATTTT.

The chain couples TRBV6-1 to TRBJ1-2; 10 positions agree with TRBD1. V gave up 7 bases and J gave up 8 bases; unmatched junction bases: 10. The germline gives CDR1 MNHNS, CDR2 SASEGT. The CDR3 runs to 14 residues. As DNA, the CDR3 is TGTGCCAGCACTCCGACCGGGACAGGGGACGGCTACACCTTC. Protein product: CASTPTGTGDGYTF.

J is TRBJ2-5 and V is TRBV5-6; the match to TRBD2 covers 12 bases. CDR3 length equals 16 residues. V trimming: 2 bases; J trimming: 5 bases; junction bases outside the gene matches: 7. Germline V lookup: CDR1 SGHDT, CDR2 YYEEEE. The CDR3 nucleotides read TGTGCCAGCAGCTTTGAACTAGCGGGGGGAACGGAGACCCAGTACTTC. Translated: CASSFELAGGTETQYF.

V and J are TRBV6-5 and TRBJ2-2; 7 bases line up with TRBD2. The CDR3 is 14 amino acids. J was trimmed by 5 bases and V by 5 bases; bases with no gene match: 5. Germline V gene data show CDR1 as MNHEY and CDR2 as SVGAGI. The CDR3 is CASSLTSATGELFF. DNA of the CDR3: TGTGCCAGCAGTCTCACTAGCGCGACCGGGGAGCTGTTTTTT.

This clone was observed once. J is TRBJ1-1 and V is TRBV4-2; tentative D call: TRBD1 (5 bases). The germline V and J ends were trimmed by 2 bases and 0 bases, with 13 bases remaining between them. The CDR3 is 16 amino acids. CDR1 LGHNA and CDR2 YNFKEQ come from the germline V gene. CDR3 nucleotide sequence: TGTGCCAGCAGCCAAACTTTTCAGGGAATGAACACTGAAGCTTTCTTT. It translates to CASSQTFQGMNTEAFF.

This rearrangement joins TRBV7-2 to TRBJ2-1; 11 bases line up with TRBD2. The germline V gene encodes CDR1 SGHTA and CDR2 FQGNSA. V dropped 5 bases and J dropped 5; count of bases not matched to a gene: 5. CDR3 length: 15 amino acids. CDR3 in amino acids: CASSRPLAGDNEQFF. As DNA, the CDR3 is TGTGCCAGCAGCCGCCCACTAGCGGGAGACAATGAGCAGTTCTTC.